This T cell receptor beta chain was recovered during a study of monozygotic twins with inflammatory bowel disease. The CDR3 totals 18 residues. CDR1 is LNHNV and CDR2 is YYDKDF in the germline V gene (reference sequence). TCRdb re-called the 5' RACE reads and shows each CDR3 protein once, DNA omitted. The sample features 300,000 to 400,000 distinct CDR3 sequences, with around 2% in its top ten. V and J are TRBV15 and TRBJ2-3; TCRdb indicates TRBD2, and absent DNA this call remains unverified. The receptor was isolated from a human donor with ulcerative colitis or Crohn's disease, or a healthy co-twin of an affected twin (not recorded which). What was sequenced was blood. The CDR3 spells CATSRGVGLAGITDTQYF.